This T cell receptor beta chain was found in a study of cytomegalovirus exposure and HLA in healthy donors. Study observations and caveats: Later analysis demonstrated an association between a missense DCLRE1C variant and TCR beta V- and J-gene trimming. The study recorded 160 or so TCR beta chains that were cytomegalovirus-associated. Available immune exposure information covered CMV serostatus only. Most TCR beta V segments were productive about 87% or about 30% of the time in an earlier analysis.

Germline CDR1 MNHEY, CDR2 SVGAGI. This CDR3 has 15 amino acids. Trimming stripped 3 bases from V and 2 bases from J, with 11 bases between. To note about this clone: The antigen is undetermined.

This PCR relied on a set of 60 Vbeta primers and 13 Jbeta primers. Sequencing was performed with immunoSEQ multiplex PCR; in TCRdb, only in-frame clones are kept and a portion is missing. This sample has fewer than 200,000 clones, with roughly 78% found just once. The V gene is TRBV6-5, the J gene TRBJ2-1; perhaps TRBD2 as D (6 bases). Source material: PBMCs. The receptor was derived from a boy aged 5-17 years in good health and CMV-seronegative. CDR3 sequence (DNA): TGTGCCAGCAGTTATTCCGGGAGAACCTACAATGAGCAGTTCTTC. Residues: CASSYSGRTYNEQFF.